A selection of T cell receptor beta chains follows, all from one sample in a study of vaccination effects on CD4 cells after COVID-19. TCRdb keeps only in-frame clones here, not all; method: immunoSEQ multiplex PCR. Among about 58,000 clones listed, over 60% were seen once. Their cognate antigens are unknown. The sample consisted of CD4+ T cells from PBMCs cultured without peptide, taken before COVID-19 vaccination. These receptors all come from a human donor who received a COVID-19 vaccine. Each CDR3 is given with its conserved first and last residue. Each record gives: clone size, J gene, D gene, V gene, CDR3 DNA, CDR3 protein. The D gene is left open where the match is weak. Size values are once, few and many counts, or a class for expanded clones, and some rows have none.

abundance: -
j_gene: TRBJ1-2
d_gene: -
v_gene: TRBV6-1
CDR3nt: TGTGCCAGCAGTGAAGTGGGGGCATACTATGGCTACACCTTC
CDR3aa: CASSEVGAYYGYTF

abundance: -
j_gene: TRBJ2-3
d_gene: -
v_gene: TRBV9
CDR3nt: TGTGCCAGCAGCATCCGGGCAGCTAGCACAGATACGCAGTATTTT
CDR3aa: CASSIRAASTDTQYF

abundance: few
j_gene: TRBJ1-2
d_gene: -
v_gene: TRBV9
CDR3nt: TGTGCCAGCAGCCGGGAGGAGATCTATGGCTACACCTTC
CDR3aa: CASSREEIYGYTF

abundance: -
j_gene: TRBJ2-2
d_gene: -
v_gene: TRBV20-1
CDR3nt: TGCAGTGCTAGTCGGGCGGGGCTAGACACCGGGGAGCTGTTTTTT
CDR3aa: CSASRAGLDTGELFF

abundance: -
j_gene: TRBJ1-5
d_gene: TRBD1
v_gene: TRBV6-2/TRBV6-3
CDR3nt: TGTGCCAGCAGTTACTCGGACAGGGCGGGCAATCAGCCCCAGCATTTT
CDR3aa: CASSYSDRAGNQPQHF

abundance: -
j_gene: TRBJ2-4
d_gene: TRBD1
v_gene: TRBV24-1
CDR3nt: TGTGCCACCAGTGATACCGGGACAGGGGAAGCCAAAAACATTCAGTACTTC
CDR3aa: CATSDTGTGEAKNIQYF

abundance: -
j_gene: TRBJ2-2
d_gene: TRBD2
v_gene: TRBV6-6
CDR3nt: TGTGCCAGCAGTTACAAAGCGGGGGACTTCACCGGGGAGCTGTTTTTT
CDR3aa: CASSYKAGDFTGELFF

abundance: -
j_gene: TRBJ1-5
d_gene: -
v_gene: TRBV21-1
CDR3nt: TGTGCCAGCAGCAAATCGAAGACGGATGGTTGTCAGCCCCAGCATTTT
CDR3aa: CASSKSKTDGCQPQHF

abundance: -
j_gene: TRBJ2-6
d_gene: -
v_gene: TRBV7-3
CDR3nt: TGTGCCAGCAGCACCCCCTTTGGTCTCAAGGGAAACTCTGGGGCCAACGTCCTGACTTTC
CDR3aa: CASSTPFGLKGNSGANVLTF

abundance: -
j_gene: TRBJ1-5
d_gene: -
v_gene: TRBV6-6
CDR3nt: TGTGCCAGCAGGGGTCCGTTCAATCAGCCCCAGCATTTT
CDR3aa: CASRGPFNQPQHF

abundance: -
j_gene: TRBJ2-2
d_gene: TRBD1
v_gene: TRBV5-1
CDR3nt: TGCGCCAGCAGCCCAGGACAGGGGAACACCGGGGAGCTGTTTTTT
CDR3aa: CASSPGQGNTGELFF

abundance: few
j_gene: TRBJ1-5
d_gene: -
v_gene: TRBV18
CDR3nt: TGTGCCAGCTCCTTCACTACCGCTAGCAATCAGCCCCAGCATTTT
CDR3aa: CASSFTTASNQPQHF

abundance: -
j_gene: TRBJ1-6
d_gene: TRBD1
v_gene: TRBV4-3
CDR3nt: TGCGCCAGCAGCCTATCAGGGGGGCCACTTTCGGGTAATTCACCCCTCCACTTT
CDR3aa: CASSLSGGPLSGNSPLHF

abundance: -
j_gene: TRBJ1-6
d_gene: TRBD1
v_gene: TRBV6-5
CDR3nt: TGTGCCAGCAGTTACGAGGGGACAGGTAATTCACCCCTCCACTTT
CDR3aa: CASSYEGTGNSPLHF

abundance: -
j_gene: TRBJ2-5
d_gene: -
v_gene: TRBV30
CDR3nt: TGTGCCTGGAGTGCATCTAGGAGGCAAGAGACCCAGTACTTC
CDR3aa: CAWSASRRQETQYF

abundance: once
j_gene: TRBJ1-6
d_gene: TRBD1
v_gene: TRBV30
CDR3nt: TGTGCCTGGAGGGATTGGGACAGGATGAATTCACCCCTCCACTTT
CDR3aa: CAWRDWDRMNSPLHF

abundance: -
j_gene: TRBJ1-6
d_gene: -
v_gene: TRBV4-1
CDR3nt: TGCGCCAGCAGTAACTGGGATTATAATTCACCCCTCCACTTT
CDR3aa: CASSNWDYNSPLHF

abundance: -
j_gene: TRBJ1-6
d_gene: -
v_gene: TRBV11-2
CDR3nt: TGTGCCAGCAGCCCCCGACAGAGCTCCTATAATTCACCCCTCCACTTT
CDR3aa: CASSPRQSSYNSPLHF

abundance: -
j_gene: TRBJ1-3
d_gene: -
v_gene: TRBV3-1/TRBV3-2
CDR3nt: TGTGCCAGCAGCCAAGGGTCGGGCCTCTCTGGAAACACCATATATTTT
CDR3aa: CASSQGSGLSGNTIYF

abundance: -
j_gene: TRBJ2-2
d_gene: -
v_gene: TRBV24-1
CDR3nt: TGTGCCACCAGTGATTTGATGGGGGGGAACACCGGGGAGCTGTTTTTT
CDR3aa: CATSDLMGGNTGELFF

abundance: few
j_gene: TRBJ2-2
d_gene: TRBD1
v_gene: TRBV9
CDR3nt: TGTGCCAGCAGCGTAGGAGGGGGCCCCGGGGAGCTGTTTTTT
CDR3aa: CASSVGGGPGELFF

abundance: once
j_gene: TRBJ2-5
d_gene: TRBD2
v_gene: TRBV2
CDR3nt: TGTGCCAGCAGGAAAGGGACTAGCGGGGGAACCCCCTGGGAGACCCAGTACTTC
CDR3aa: CASRKGTSGGTPWETQYF

abundance: once
j_gene: TRBJ2-5
d_gene: -
v_gene: TRBV18
CDR3nt: TGTGCCAGCTCACCCGAGAGTCCGAGAGAGACCCAGTACTTC
CDR3aa: CASSPESPRETQYF

abundance: -
j_gene: TRBJ2-3
d_gene: TRBD1
v_gene: TRBV2
CDR3nt: TGTTCCCTCCTAGGGGGCTCGGGCACAGATACGCAGTATTTT
CDR3aa: CSLLGGSGTDTQYF

abundance: -
j_gene: TRBJ1-2
d_gene: -
v_gene: TRBV7-2
CDR3nt: TGTGCCAGCAGCTTAGTTTGGACAGACTATGGCTACACCTTC
CDR3aa: CASSLVWTDYGYTF

abundance: few
j_gene: TRBJ2-2
d_gene: TRBD1
v_gene: TRBV4-3
CDR3nt: TGCGCCAGCAGCCTACGGGACAGAAAGCTGTTTTTT
CDR3aa: CASSLRDRKLFF

abundance: -
j_gene: TRBJ2-2
d_gene: -
v_gene: TRBV18
CDR3nt: TGTGCCAGCTCACATAATCTACAGGGCCGATTCAACACCGGGGAGCTGTTTTTT
CDR3aa: CASSHNLQGRFNTGELFF

abundance: few
j_gene: TRBJ1-2
d_gene: -
v_gene: TRBV12-3/TRBV12-4
CDR3nt: TGTGCCAGCAGTTTAGAGAGGGGTGGCTACACCTTC
CDR3aa: CASSLERGGYTF

abundance: once
j_gene: TRBJ1-2
d_gene: -
v_gene: TRBV6-5
CDR3nt: TGTGCCAGCAGTTACTCAGGCGCCCTACCCTATGGCTACACCTTC
CDR3aa: CASSYSGALPYGYTF

abundance: -
j_gene: TRBJ1-4
d_gene: -
v_gene: TRBV27
CDR3nt: TGTGCCAGCAGTTTATTAGGAGCAACTAATGAAAAACTGTTTTTT
CDR3aa: CASSLLGATNEKLFF

abundance: -
j_gene: TRBJ2-2
d_gene: -
v_gene: TRBV5-1
CDR3nt: TGCGCCAGCAGCTTGAGGGACCCGGCGAACACCGGGGAGCTGTTTTTT
CDR3aa: CASSLRDPANTGELFF

abundance: few
j_gene: TRBJ1-5
d_gene: -
v_gene: TRBV7-2
CDR3nt: TGTGCCAGCAGCTTAACGCAGGTCCAGCCCCAGCATTTT
CDR3aa: CASSLTQVQPQHF

abundance: -
j_gene: TRBJ1-3
d_gene: -
v_gene: TRBV12-3/TRBV12-4
CDR3nt: TGTGCCAGCAGTTTAGCGCAGGGAAACACCATATATTTT
CDR3aa: CASSLAQGNTIYF

abundance: few
j_gene: TRBJ1-6
d_gene: -
v_gene: TRBV30
CDR3nt: TGTGCCTGGAGTGTAGAAGGATACAGTTCACCCCTCCACTTT
CDR3aa: CAWSVEGYSSPLHF

abundance: -
j_gene: TRBJ2-1
d_gene: -
v_gene: TRBV5-1
CDR3nt: TGCGCCAGCAGCCGAAGTGGTAGTGAGCAGTTCTTC
CDR3aa: CASSRSGSEQFF

abundance: -
j_gene: TRBJ2-2
d_gene: TRBD1
v_gene: TRBV5-1
CDR3nt: TGCGCCAGCAGAACCGGGACAGAGTCTGTCGGGGAGCTGTTTTTT
CDR3aa: CASRTGTESVGELFF

abundance: -
j_gene: TRBJ1-3
d_gene: -
v_gene: TRBV6-5
CDR3nt: TGTGCCAGCACCACAGTTATTACTGGAAACACCATATATTTT
CDR3aa: CASTTVITGNTIYF

abundance: -
j_gene: TRBJ2-5
d_gene: TRBD2
v_gene: TRBV7-3
CDR3nt: TGTGCCAGCAGCTTAGGGGGGGGAGTACAAGAGACCCAGTACTTC
CDR3aa: CASSLGGGVQETQYF

abundance: -
j_gene: TRBJ2-6
d_gene: -
v_gene: TRBV5-1
CDR3nt: TGCGCCAGCAGCTTACCAGGGAACATCAACGTCCTGACTTTC
CDR3aa: CASSLPGNINVLTF

abundance: few
j_gene: TRBJ1-1
d_gene: -
v_gene: TRBV5-1
CDR3nt: TGCGCCAGCAGCTTGGTGGGGGGATTGAACACTGAAGCTTTCTTT
CDR3aa: CASSLVGGLNTEAFF